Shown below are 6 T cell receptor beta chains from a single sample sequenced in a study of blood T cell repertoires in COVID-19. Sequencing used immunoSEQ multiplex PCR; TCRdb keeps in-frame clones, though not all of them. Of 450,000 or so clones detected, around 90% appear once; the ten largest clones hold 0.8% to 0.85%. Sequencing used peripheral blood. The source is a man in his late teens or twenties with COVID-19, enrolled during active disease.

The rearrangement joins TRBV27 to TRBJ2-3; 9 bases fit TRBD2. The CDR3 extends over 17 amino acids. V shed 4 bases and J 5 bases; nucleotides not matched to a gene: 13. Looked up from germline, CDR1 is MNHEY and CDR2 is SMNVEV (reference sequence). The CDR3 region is CASSSFPWREGQDTQYF. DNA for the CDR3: TGTGCCAGCAGTTCGTTTCCGTGGCGGGAGGGCCAAGATACGCAGTATTTT.

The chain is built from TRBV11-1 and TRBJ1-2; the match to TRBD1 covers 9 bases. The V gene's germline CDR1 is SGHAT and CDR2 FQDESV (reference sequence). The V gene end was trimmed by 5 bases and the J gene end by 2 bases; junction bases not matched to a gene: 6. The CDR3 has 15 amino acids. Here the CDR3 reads CASSLAGQGNYGYTF. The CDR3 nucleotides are TGTGCCAGCAGCCTGGCGGGACAGGGAAACTATGGCTACACCTTC.

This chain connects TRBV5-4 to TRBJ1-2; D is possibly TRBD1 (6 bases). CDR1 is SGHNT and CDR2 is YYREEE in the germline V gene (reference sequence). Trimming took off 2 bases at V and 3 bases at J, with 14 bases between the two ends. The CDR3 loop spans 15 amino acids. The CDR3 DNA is TGTGCCAGCAGCTTTGAGGGGGACGGACACTATGGCTACACCTTC. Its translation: CASSFEGDGHYGYTF. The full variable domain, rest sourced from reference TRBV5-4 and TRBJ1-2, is ETGVTQSPTHLIKTRGQQVTLRCSSQSGHNTVSWYQQALGQGPQFIFQYYREEENGRGNFPPRFSGLQFPNYSSELNVNALELDDSALYLCASSFEGDGHYGYTFGSGTRLTVV.

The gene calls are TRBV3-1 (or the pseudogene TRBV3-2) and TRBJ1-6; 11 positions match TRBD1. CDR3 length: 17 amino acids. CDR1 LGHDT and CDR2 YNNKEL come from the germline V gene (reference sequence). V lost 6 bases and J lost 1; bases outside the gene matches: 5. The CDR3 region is CASSADRGPSYNSPLHF. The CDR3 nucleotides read TGTGCCAGCAGTGCGGACAGGGGGCCATCCTATAATTCACCCCTCCACTTT.

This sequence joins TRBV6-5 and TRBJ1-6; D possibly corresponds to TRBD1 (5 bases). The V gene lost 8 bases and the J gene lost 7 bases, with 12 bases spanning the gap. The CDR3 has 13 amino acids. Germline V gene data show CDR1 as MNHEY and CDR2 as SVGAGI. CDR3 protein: CASSREGNSPLHF. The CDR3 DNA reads TGTGCCAGCTCCAGGGAAGGGAATTCACCCCTCCACTTT.

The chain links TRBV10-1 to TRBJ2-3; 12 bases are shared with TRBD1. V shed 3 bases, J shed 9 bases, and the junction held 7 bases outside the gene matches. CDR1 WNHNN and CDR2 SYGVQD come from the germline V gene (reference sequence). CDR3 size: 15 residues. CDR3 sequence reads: CASSDGTGGWETQYF. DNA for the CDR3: TGCGCCAGCAGTGATGGGACAGGGGGCTGGGAAACGCAGTATTTT.